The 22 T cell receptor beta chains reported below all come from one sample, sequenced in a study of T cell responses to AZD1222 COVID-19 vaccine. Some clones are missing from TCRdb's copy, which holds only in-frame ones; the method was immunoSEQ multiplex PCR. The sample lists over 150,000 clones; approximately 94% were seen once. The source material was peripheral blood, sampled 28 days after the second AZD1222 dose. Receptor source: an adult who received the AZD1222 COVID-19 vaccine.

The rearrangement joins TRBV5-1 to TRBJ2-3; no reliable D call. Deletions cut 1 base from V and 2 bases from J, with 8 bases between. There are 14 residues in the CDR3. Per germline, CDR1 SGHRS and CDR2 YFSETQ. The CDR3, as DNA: TGCGCCAGCAGCTTGTTGGGTACCACAGATACGCAGTATTTT. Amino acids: CASSLLGTTDTQYF.

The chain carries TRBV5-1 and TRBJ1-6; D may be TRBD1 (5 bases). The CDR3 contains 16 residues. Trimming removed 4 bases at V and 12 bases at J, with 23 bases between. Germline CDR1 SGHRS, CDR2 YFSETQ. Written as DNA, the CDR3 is TGCGCCAGCAGCCCGATAGGGTTCAGGGCTCGGCTACCCCTCCACTTT. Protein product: CASSPIGFRARLPLHF. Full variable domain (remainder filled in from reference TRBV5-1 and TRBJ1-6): KAGVTQTPRYLIKTRGQQVTLSCSPISGHRSVSWYQQTPGQGLQFLFEYFSETQRNKGNFPGRFSGRQFSNSRSEMNVSTLELGDSALYLCASSPIGFRARLPLHFGNGTRLTVT.

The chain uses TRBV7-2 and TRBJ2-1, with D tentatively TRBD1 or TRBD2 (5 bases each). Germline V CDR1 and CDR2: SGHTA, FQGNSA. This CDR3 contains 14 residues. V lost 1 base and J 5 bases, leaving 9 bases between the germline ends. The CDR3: CASSLGGWNNEQFF. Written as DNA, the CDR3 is TGTGCCAGCAGCTTAGGGGGGTGGAACAATGAGCAGTTCTTC.

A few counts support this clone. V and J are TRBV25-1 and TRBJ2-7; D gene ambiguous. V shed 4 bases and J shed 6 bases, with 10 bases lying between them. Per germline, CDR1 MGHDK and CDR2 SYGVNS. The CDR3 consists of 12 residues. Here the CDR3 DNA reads TGTGCCAGCAGTGGTTGGAACTCCGAGCAGTACTTC. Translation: CASSGWNSEQYF.

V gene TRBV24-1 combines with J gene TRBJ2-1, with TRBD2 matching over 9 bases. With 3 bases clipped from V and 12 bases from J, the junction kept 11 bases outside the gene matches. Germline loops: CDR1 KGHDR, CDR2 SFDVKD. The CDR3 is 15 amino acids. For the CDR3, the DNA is TGTGCCACCAGTGATCCTCGACTAGCGGTCGCTCGGCAGTTCTTC. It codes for CATSDPRLAVARQFF.

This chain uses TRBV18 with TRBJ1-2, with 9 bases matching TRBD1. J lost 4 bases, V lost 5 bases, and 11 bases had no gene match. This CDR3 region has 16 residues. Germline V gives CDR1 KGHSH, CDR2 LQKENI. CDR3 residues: CASSDQRTGESYGYTF. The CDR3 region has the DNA TGTGCCAGCTCAGATCAGAGGACAGGGGAGTCCTATGGCTACACCTTC.

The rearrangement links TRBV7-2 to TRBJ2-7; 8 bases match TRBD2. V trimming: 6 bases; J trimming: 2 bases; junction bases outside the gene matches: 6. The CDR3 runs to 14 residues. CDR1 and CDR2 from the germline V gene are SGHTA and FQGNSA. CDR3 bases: TGTGCCAGCAGACCCCCGGGGGGGGCCTACGAGCAGTACTTC. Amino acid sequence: CASRPPGGAYEQYF. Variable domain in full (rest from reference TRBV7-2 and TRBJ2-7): GAGVSQSPSNKVTEKGKDVELRCDPISGHTALYWYRQSLGQGLEFLIYFQGNSAPDKSGLPSDRFSAERTGGSVSTLTIQRTQQEDSAVYLCASRPPGGAYEQYFGPGTRLTVT.

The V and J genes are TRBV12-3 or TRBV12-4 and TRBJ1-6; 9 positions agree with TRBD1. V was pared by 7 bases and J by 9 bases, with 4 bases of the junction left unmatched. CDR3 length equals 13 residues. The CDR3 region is CASKGQGFSPLHF. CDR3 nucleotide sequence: TGTGCCAGCAAGGGACAGGGTTTTTCACCCCTCCACTTT.

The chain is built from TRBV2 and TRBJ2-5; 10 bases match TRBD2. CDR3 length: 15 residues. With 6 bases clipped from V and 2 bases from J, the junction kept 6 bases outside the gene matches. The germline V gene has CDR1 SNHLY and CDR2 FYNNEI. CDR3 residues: CASRVRTSGQETQYF. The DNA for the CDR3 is TGTGCCAGCAGGGTCAGGACTAGCGGACAAGAGACCCAGTACTTC.

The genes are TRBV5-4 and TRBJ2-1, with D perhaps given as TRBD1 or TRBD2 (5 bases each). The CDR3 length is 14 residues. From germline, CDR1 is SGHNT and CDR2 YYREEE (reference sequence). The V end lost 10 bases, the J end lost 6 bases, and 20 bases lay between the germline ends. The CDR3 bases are TGTGCCCTGAAGAGGGGATCCTCTCCCAATGAGCAGTTCTTC. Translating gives CALKRGSSPNEQFF.

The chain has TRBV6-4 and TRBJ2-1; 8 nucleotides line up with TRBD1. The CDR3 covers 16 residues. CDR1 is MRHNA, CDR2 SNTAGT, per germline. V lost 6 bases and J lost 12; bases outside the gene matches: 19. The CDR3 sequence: CASSLYPGQALYGQFF. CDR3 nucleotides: TGTGCCAGCAGCCTATACCCGGGACAGGCCCTTTATGGGCAGTTCTTC.

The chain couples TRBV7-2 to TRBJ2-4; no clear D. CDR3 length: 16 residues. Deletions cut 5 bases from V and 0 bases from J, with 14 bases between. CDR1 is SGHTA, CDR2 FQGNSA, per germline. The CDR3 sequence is CASSLVVGIAKNIQYF. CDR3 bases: TGTGCCAGCAGCCTAGTAGTCGGAATAGCCAAAAACATTCAGTACTTC.

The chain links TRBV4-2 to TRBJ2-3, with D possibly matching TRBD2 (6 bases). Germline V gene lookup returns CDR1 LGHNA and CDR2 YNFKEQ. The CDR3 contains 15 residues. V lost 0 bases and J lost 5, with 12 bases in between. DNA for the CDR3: TGTGCCAGCAGCCAAGAACGGGACTCAGGAGATACGCAGTATTTT. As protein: CASSQERDSGDTQYF.

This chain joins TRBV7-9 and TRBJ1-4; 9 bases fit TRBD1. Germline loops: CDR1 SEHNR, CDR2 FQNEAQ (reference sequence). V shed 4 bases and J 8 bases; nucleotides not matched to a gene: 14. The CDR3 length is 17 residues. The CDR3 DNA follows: TGTGCCAGCAGCTCGCGAGGGACAGGGAGGGATGACGAAAAACTGTTTTTT. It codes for CASSSRGTGRDDEKLFF.

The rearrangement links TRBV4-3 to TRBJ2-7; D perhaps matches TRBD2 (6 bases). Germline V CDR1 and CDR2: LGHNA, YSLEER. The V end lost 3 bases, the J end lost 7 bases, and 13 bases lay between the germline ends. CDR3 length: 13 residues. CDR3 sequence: CASSHWGRHEQYF. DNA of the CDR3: TGCGCCAGCAGCCATTGGGGGAGGCATGAGCAGTACTTC.

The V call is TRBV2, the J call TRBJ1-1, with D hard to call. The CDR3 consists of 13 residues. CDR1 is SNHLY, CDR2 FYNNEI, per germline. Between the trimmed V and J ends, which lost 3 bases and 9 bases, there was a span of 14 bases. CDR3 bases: TGTGCCAGCAGTGAGAACAGCCCCGGGAAAGCTTTCTTT. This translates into CASSENSPGKAFF.

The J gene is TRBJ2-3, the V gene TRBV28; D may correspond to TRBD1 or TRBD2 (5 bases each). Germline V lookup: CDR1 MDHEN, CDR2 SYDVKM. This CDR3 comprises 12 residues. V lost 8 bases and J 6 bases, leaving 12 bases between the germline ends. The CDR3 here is CASGTQVDTQYF. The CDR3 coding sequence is TGTGCCAGCGGGACGCAGGTGGATACGCAGTATTTT. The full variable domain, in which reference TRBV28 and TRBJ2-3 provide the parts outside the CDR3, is DVKVTQSSRYLVKRTGEKVFLECVQDMDHENMFWYRQDPGLGLRLIYFSYDVKMKEKGDIPEGYSVSREKKERFSLILESASTNQTSMYLCASGTQVDTQYFGPGTRLTVL.

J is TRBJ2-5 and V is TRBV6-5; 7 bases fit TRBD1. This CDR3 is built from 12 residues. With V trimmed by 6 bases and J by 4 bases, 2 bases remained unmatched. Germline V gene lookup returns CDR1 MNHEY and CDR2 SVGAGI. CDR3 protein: CASSAGGETQYF. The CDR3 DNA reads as TGTGCCAGCAGCGCAGGGGGAGAGACCCAGTACTTC.

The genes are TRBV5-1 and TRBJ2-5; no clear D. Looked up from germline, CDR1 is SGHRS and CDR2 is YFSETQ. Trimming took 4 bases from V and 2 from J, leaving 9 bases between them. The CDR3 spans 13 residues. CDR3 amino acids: CASSPERQETQYF. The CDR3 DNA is TGCGCCAGCAGCCCAGAAAGACAAGAGACCCAGTACTTC.

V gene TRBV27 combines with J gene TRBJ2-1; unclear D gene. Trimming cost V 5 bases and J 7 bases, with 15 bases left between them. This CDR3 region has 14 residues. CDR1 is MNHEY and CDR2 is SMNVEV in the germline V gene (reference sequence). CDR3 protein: CASSPRWQENEQFF. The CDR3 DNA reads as TGTGCCAGCAGTCCGCGGTGGCAGGAGAATGAGCAGTTCTTC.

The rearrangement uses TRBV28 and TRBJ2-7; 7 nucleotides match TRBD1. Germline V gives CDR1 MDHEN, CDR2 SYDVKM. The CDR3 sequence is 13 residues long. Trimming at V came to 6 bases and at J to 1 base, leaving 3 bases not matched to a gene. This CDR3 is CASSPTGSYEQYF. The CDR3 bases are TGTGCCAGCAGCCCGACAGGGTCCTACGAGCAGTACTTC.

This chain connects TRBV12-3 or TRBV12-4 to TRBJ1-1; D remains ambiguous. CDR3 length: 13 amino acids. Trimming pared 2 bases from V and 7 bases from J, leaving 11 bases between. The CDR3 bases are TGTGCCAGCAGTTTAAAGGCAGGAGTTGAAGCTTTCTTT. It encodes CASSLKAGVEAFF.